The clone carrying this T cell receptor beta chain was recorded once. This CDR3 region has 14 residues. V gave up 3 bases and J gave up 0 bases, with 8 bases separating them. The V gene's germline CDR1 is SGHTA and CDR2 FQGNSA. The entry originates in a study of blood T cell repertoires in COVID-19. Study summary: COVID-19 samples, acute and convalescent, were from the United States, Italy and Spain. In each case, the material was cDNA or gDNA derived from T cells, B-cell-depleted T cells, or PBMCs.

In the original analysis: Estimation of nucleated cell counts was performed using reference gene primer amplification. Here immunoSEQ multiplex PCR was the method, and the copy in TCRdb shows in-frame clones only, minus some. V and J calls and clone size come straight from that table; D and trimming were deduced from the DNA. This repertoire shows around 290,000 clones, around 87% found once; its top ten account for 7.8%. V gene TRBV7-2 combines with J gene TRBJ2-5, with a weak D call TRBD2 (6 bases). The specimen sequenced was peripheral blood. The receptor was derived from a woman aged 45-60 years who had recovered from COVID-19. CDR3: CASSLLAYQETQYF. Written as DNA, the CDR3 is TGTGCCAGCAGCTTGCTAGCGTACCAAGAGACCCAGTACTTC.